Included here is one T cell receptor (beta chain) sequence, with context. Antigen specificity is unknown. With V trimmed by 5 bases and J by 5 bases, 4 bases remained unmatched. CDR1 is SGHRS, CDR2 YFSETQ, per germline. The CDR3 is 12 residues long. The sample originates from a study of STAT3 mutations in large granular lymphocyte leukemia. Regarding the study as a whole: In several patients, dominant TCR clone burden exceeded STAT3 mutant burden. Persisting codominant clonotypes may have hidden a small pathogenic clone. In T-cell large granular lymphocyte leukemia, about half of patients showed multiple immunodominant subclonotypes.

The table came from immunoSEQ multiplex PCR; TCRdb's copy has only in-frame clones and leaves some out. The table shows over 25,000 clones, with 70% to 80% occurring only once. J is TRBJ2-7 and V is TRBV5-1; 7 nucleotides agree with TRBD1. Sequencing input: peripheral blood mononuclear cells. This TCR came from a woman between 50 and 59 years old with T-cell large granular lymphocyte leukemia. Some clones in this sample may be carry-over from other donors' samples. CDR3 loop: CASRTGNDEQYF. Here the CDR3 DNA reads TGCGCCAGCAGGACAGGGAATGACGAGCAGTACTTC.